The text below deals with one T cell receptor beta chain. This entry is derived from a study of blood T cell repertoires in COVID-19. Study-wide context: The samples span acute and convalescent COVID-19 from the United States, Italy and Spain.

The V gene lost 4 bases and the J gene lost 8 bases, with 15 bases spanning the gap. The CDR3 is 13 amino acids. From germline, CDR1 is SGHNT and CDR2 YYREEE (reference sequence). Sequencing was performed with immunoSEQ multiplex PCR; in TCRdb, only in-frame clones are kept and a portion is missing. The sample has around 210,000 clones, just under 85% seen once. This clonotype was obtained from a man aged 55 to 70 with COVID-19, enrolled during active disease. The chain carries TRBV5-4 and TRBJ1-2; TRBD1 might be the D (6 bases). Sequenced sample: peripheral blood. Here the CDR3 DNA reads TGTGCCAGCAGCGCCGGACAGATCGAGGGCTACACCTTC. Translation: CASSAGQIEGYTF.